Presented here are 5 T cell receptor beta chains from one specimen sequenced in a study of radiotherapy plus CTLA-4 blockade in lung cancer. Using immunoSEQ multiplex PCR, the repertoire was profiled, and TCRdb retains in-frame clones only, with some absent. Of tens of thousands of clones in the sample, around 79% were seen once. Here the sequenced sample was peripheral blood, taken from a patient treated with radiotherapy plus ipilimumab. The receptors here all came from a human donor with non-small cell lung cancer whose response to radiotherapy plus ipilimumab could not be evaluated.

As regards this clone: Other DNA sequences in the sample encode the same CDR3. J is TRBJ1-5 and V is TRBV2; D gene ambiguous. Germline values: CDR1 SNHLY, CDR2 FYNNEI. This CDR3 has 15 residues. V was cut by 6 bases and J by 0 bases, with 12 bases left in between. CDR3: CASSGRRYSNQPQHF. For the CDR3, the DNA is TGTGCCAGCAGCGGGAGGCGTTATAGCAATCAGCCCCAGCATTTT.

The chain couples TRBV19 to TRBJ1-5; possible D gene TRBD1, 5 bases. V was shortened by 4 bases and J by 0 bases, with 7 bases between the two germline ends. This CDR3 region has 14 residues. CDR1 and CDR2 from the germline V gene are LNHDA and SQIVND (reference sequence). The DNA of the CDR3 is TGTGCCAGTAGTACAGGGAATAGCAATCAGCCCCAGCATTTT. As protein: CASSTGNSNQPQHF.

The J gene is TRBJ2-2, the V gene TRBV9; TRBD2 agrees at 12 bases. Germline V gene lookup returns CDR1 SGDLS and CDR2 YYNGEE. The CDR3 is made up of 18 amino acids. With 3 bases clipped from V and 6 bases from J, the junction kept 12 bases outside the gene matches. CDR3: CASSADKTSGRPSGELFF. The CDR3 DNA sequence: TGTGCCAGCAGCGCCGATAAGACTAGCGGGAGACCGTCCGGGGAGCTGTTTTTT.

The chain couples TRBV9 to TRBJ1-1; 7 bases fit TRBD1. V was pared by 0 bases and J by 2 bases, with 10 bases of the junction left unmatched. The germline gives CDR1 SGDLS, CDR2 YYNGEE. The CDR3 contains 17 residues. The CDR3, as DNA: TGTGCCAGCAGCGTAGGCCCCGCCTGGACAGGCAACACTGAAGCTTTCTTT. Translated: CASSVGPAWTGNTEAFF. Complete variable domain (other parts from reference TRBV9 and TRBJ1-1): DSGVTQTPKHLITATGQRVTLRCSPRSGDLSVYWYQQSLDQGLQFLIQYYNGEERAKGNILERFSAQQFPDLHSELNLSSLELGDSALYFCASSVGPAWTGNTEAFFGQGTRLTVV.

The V and J genes are TRBV18 and TRBJ2-7; 9 nucleotides match TRBD2. This CDR3 region has 15 residues. The ends lost 3 bases at V and 4 bases at J; junction bases unmatched: 7. CDR1 KGHSH and CDR2 LQKENI come from the germline V gene. The CDR3 DNA is TGTGCCAGCTCACCCTCCGGCGGGGGGGCATACGAGCAGTACTTC. As protein: CASSPSGGGAYEQYF.